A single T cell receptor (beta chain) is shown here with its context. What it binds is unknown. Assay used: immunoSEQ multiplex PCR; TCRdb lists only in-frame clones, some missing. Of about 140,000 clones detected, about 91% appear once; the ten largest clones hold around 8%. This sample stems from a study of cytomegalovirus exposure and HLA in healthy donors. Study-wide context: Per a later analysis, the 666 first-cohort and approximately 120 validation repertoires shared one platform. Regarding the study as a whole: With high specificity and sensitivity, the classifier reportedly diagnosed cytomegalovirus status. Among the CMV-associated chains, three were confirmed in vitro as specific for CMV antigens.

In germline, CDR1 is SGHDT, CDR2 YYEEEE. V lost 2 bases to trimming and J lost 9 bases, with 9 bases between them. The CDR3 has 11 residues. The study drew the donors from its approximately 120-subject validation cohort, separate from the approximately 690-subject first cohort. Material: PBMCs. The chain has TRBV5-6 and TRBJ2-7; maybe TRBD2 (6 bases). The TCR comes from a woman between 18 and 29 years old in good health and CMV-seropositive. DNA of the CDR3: TGTGCCAGCAGCTTTGGGGAGGCGCAGTACTTC. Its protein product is CASSFGEAQYF.